This TCR beta chain stems from a study of tumor-infiltrating lymphocytes in primary liver carcinoma. The sample holds many counts of this clonotype. Total RNA (around 500 ng) served as template for TCR beta cDNA synthesis primed by a constant-region primer. ARM-PCR was slightly modified, and three nested multiplex PCR rounds with it gave rise to the TCR beta libraries. The study ran its first two PCR rounds for roughly 11 cycles each, using TRBV1-TRBV30 forward primers and a C-beta reverse primer. TCRdb ran MiXCR on the multiplex PCR reads and lists one entry per CDR3 protein. In the table there are 90,000 to 100,000 distinct CDR3 sequences, roughly 69% of which are singletons. The CDR3 has 18 residues. V lost 0 bases, J lost 2 bases, and 7 bases stayed unmatched. From germline, CDR1 is SGHVS and CDR2 FQNEAQ. Scientists recovered RNA and DNA together from roughly 18-30 mg of unsorted bulk tissue.

The origin of this receptor is a woman aged 55-69 years with primary liver carcinoma and hepatitis B virus infection. The specimen was liver tumor tissue from sampling region 5. As for subset: tumor region T5, tumor centre. The gene calls are TRBV7-8 and TRBJ2-2; the match to TRBD1 covers 9 bases. CDR3 nucleotides: TGTGCCAGCAGCTTAGCTTTCGGACAGGGGCAAAACACCGGGGAGCTGTTTTTT. This gives the protein CASSLAFGQGQNTGELFF.